The 8 T cell receptor beta chains reported below all come from one sample, sequenced in a study of blood T cell repertoires in COVID-19. Sequencing used immunoSEQ multiplex PCR; TCRdb keeps in-frame clones, though not all of them. This repertoire shows about 200,000 clones, less than 85% found once; its top ten account for approximately 18%. Sequencing was carried out using PBMCs or T cells enriched from blood (not recorded which). These receptors all stem from a man aged 35 to 55 who had recovered from COVID-19.

The chain couples TRBV5-6 to TRBJ2-3; D gene unclear. CDR3 size: 14 residues. Germline assignment: CDR1 SGHDT and CDR2 YYEEEE. V was cut by 2 bases and J by 0 bases, with 7 bases left in between. The CDR3 spells CASSFIASTDTQYF. In DNA form, the CDR3 reads TGTGCCAGCAGCTTTATAGCCAGCACAGATACGCAGTATTTT.

This sequence joins TRBV9 and TRBJ2-7, with TRBD1 identical over 7 bases. Losses at the gene ends were 0 bases for V and 2 bases for J; bases not matched to a gene: 2. Germline values: CDR1 SGDLS, CDR2 YYNGEE. The CDR3 totals 14 residues. The CDR3 region is CASSVAGTAYEQYF. As DNA, the CDR3 is TGTGCCAGCAGCGTAGCCGGGACAGCCTACGAGCAGTACTTC.

This chain joins TRBV9 and TRBJ2-1, with 8 bases identical to TRBD2. J lost 4 bases, V lost 0 bases, and 3 bases had no gene match. The CDR3 length is 15 residues. Germline values: CDR1 SGDLS, CDR2 YYNGEE. CDR3 sequence (DNA): TGTGCCAGCAGCGTAGGTAGCGGGGATTACAATGAGCAGTTCTTC. Protein sequence: CASSVGSGDYNEQFF.

The chain combines TRBV14 with TRBJ2-5, with D uncertain. This CDR3 has 15 residues. The germline V and J ends were trimmed by 4 bases and 10 bases, with 22 bases remaining between them. Per germline, CDR1 SGHDN and CDR2 FVKESK. The CDR3 is CASSPRSPQYPHQYF. The DNA of the CDR3 is TGTGCCAGCAGCCCCAGATCCCCACAGTACCCCCACCAGTACTTC. Supplemented by reference TRBV14 and TRBJ2-5, the full variable domain reads EAGVTQFPSHSVIEKGQTVTLRCDPISGHDNLYWYRRVMGKEIKFLLHFVKESKQDESGMPNNRFLAERTGGTYSTLKVQPAELEDSGVYFCASSPRSPQYPHQYFGPGTRLLVL.

The chain uses TRBV30 and TRBJ1-6, with TRBD1 identical over 8 bases. J was trimmed by 14 bases and V by 3 bases; bases with no gene match: 9. Germline V gene sequence: CDR1 GTSNPN, CDR2 SVGIG (reference sequence). The CDR3 has 13 residues. The chain's CDR3 is CAWRRQGAMSLHF. For the CDR3, the DNA is TGTGCCTGGAGGCGCCAGGGGGCTATGTCCCTCCACTTT.

The chain combines TRBV18 with TRBJ2-2; D gene unclear. Trimming took 3 bases from V and 4 from J, leaving 6 bases between them. This CDR3 contains 13 residues. Per the germline V gene, CDR1 is KGHSH and CDR2 is LQKENI. The CDR3 spells CASSPSRTGELFF. CDR3 DNA sequence: TGTGCCAGCTCACCCTCCCGCACCGGGGAGCTGTTTTTT.

This clone has just one count. This rearrangement joins TRBV6-2 or TRBV6-3 to TRBJ1-5; no clear D. From germline, CDR1 is MNHEY and CDR2 SVGEGT. Trimming removed 2 bases at V and 1 base at J, with 6 bases between. The CDR3 sequence is 14 residues long. The CDR3 reads CASSYIQSNQPQHF. Here the CDR3 DNA reads TGTGCCAGCAGTTACATACAAAGCAATCAGCCCCAGCATTTT.

The chain links TRBV6-5 to TRBJ2-1, with D possibly matching TRBD2 (6 bases). The CDR3 has 14 residues. CDR1 and CDR2 from the germline V gene are MNHEY and SVGAGI. V lost 6 bases and J 10 bases, leaving 19 bases between the germline ends. The CDR3 sequence: CASREGAESGEQFF. CDR3 nucleotide sequence: TGTGCCAGCAGGGAGGGAGCGGAGAGCGGGGAGCAGTTCTTC.